This TCR beta chain was sequenced in a study of T-cell memory formation after mild COVID-19. TCRdb used MiXCR to reprocess the 5' RACE reads, holding one entry per CDR3 protein. The sample consists of 120,000 to 150,000 distinct CDR3 sequences, about 14% of them appearing once. The CDR3 runs to 15 residues. Germline V CDR1 and CDR2: SGHTA, FQGTGA. Trimming took off 6 bases at V and 4 bases at J, with 16 bases between the two ends. This clonotype was picked up many times. The specimen sequenced was PBMCs or a T cell subset sorted from them (not recorded which). The genes are TRBV7-3 and TRBJ2-1; D is ambiguous. The receptor was isolated from an adult woman who had mild COVID-19 (a few samples of this study predate the infection). Cell type and time point are not known. The CDR3 sequence is CASSPTAGSYNEQFF. The CDR3 nucleotides read TGTGCCAGCAGTCCCACAGCCGGGTCTTACAATGAGCAGTTCTTC. Looking up the rest from reference TRBV7-3 and TRBJ2-1 gives the full variable domain: GAGVSQTPSNKVTEKGKYVELRCDPISGHTALYWYRQSLGQGPEFLIYFQGTGAADDSGLPNDRFFAVRPEGSVSTLKIQRTERGDSAVYLCASSPTAGSYNEQFFGPGTRLTVL.